This TCR beta chain is drawn from a study of lymphopenia after photon versus proton radiotherapy. This table comes from immunoSEQ multiplex PCR, and its TCRdb copy is limited to in-frame clones, with some not included. The sample consists of about 12,000 clones, 89% of them appearing once. This CDR3 spans 14 amino acids. V was cut by 0 bases and J by 3 bases, with 10 bases left in between. Per the germline V gene, CDR1 is SGDLS and CDR2 is YYNGEE. The chain joins TRBV9 to TRBJ2-7; no firm D call. The sequenced sample was peripheral blood, obtained from a patient treated with proton-based radiotherapy. The origin of this receptor is a man between 60 and 70 years old with pancreatic cancer. The CDR3 sequence: CASSVAGGFYEQYF. In nucleotides, the CDR3 is TGTGCCAGCAGCGTAGCGGGCGGTTTCTACGAGCAGTACTTC.